Presented here are 26 T cell receptor beta chains from one specimen sequenced in a study of CD8+ T cells in alopecia areata. Extracted from the samples, RNA was reverse transcribed into cDNA to serve as the sequencing template. Profiled with immunoSEQ multiplex PCR; TCRdb holds only in-frame clones, not every one. The table records 130,000 to 150,000 clones, about four fifths of them present only once. Treatment given: oral pan-JAK inhibitor, 5-10 mg twice daily. The specimen was CD8+ T cells sorted from blood, collected at week 4, from a patient treated with tofacitinib. The receptors come from a human donor with alopecia areata.

On this clone: The sample carries other DNA sequences with the same CDR3. This chain uses TRBV27 with TRBJ2-2, with D uncertain. The germline gives CDR1 MNHEY, CDR2 SMNVEV (reference sequence). The CDR3 loop spans 12 amino acids. Trimming took off 5 bases at V and 0 bases at J, with 1 base between the two ends. CDR3 in amino acids: CASSPNTGELFF. The CDR3 DNA is TGTGCCAGCAGTCCGAACACCGGGGAGCTGTTTTTT.

Points on this clone: This sample also contains other DNA sequences that code for the same CDR3. The J gene is TRBJ2-5, the V gene TRBV2; D call uncertain. The V and J ends lost 3 bases and 4 bases respectively, with 9 bases between them. The CDR3 is made up of 13 amino acids. Germline CDR1 is SNHLY and CDR2 is FYNNEI. CDR3 bases: TGTGCCAGCAGTGATAGTGAGCTAGAGACCCAGTACTTC. Translated: CASSDSELETQYF.

This chain links TRBV6-1 with TRBJ2-3, with 11 bases aligning to TRBD2. The V gene's germline CDR1 is MNHNS and CDR2 SASEGT. The CDR3 is 16 amino acids. V gave up 6 bases and J gave up 0 bases; unmatched junction bases: 5. Here the CDR3 reads CASSETSGGSTDTQYF. For the CDR3, the DNA is TGTGCCAGCAGCGAAACTAGCGGGGGAAGCACAGATACGCAGTATTTT.

J is TRBJ2-5 and V is TRBV7-9, with 9 positions matching TRBD1. Germline trimming cut 5 bases from V and 1 base from J; bases unmatched to any gene: 8. Germline V gene lookup returns CDR1 SEHNR and CDR2 FQNEAQ (reference sequence). There are 16 residues in the CDR3. The CDR3 spells CASSPGQGWIQETQYF. CDR3 nucleotides: TGTGCCAGCAGCCCCGGACAGGGGTGGATCCAAGAGACCCAGTACTTC. The whole variable domain, remainder taken from reference TRBV7-9 and TRBJ2-5, is DTGVSQNPRHKITKRGQNVTFRCDPISEHNRLYWYRQTLGQGPEFLTYFQNEAQLEKSRLLSDRFSAERPKGSFSTLEIQRTEQGDSAMYLCASSPGQGWIQETQYFGPGTRLLVL.

V gene TRBV2 combines with J gene TRBJ2-4, with 10 bases that match TRBD1. V trimming: 6 bases; J trimming: 6 bases; junction bases outside the gene matches: 8. CDR3 length: 15 residues. Per germline, CDR1 SNHLY and CDR2 FYNNEI. CDR3: CASRRQGASGNIQYF. The DNA of the CDR3 is TGTGCCAGCAGGCGACAGGGGGCGTCGGGAAACATTCAGTACTTC.

The chain links TRBV30 to TRBJ1-1; D perhaps matches TRBD1 (5 bases). V lost 2 bases and J 4 bases, leaving 14 bases between the germline ends. The CDR3 length is 14 residues. Germline lookup yields CDR1 GTSNPN and CDR2 SVGIG (reference sequence). The CDR3 spells CAWSFGGGGTEAFF. Here the CDR3 DNA reads TGTGCCTGGAGTTTTGGGGGAGGTGGCACTGAAGCTTTCTTT.

This clone occurred once. V and J are TRBV19 and TRBJ2-2; D not resolved. The CDR3 runs to 15 residues. Germline assignment: CDR1 LNHDA and CDR2 SQIVND (reference sequence). V gave up 7 bases and J gave up 1 base, with 13 bases separating them. CDR3 region: CASTRPGRNTGELFF. The CDR3 region has the DNA TGTGCCAGTACCCGACCAGGACGGAACACCGGGGAGCTGTTTTTT.

V is TRBV30 and J is TRBJ2-7; D remains ambiguous. Per germline, CDR1 GTSNPN and CDR2 SVGIG (reference sequence). V was clipped by 2 bases and J by 3 bases, with 5 bases between them. This CDR3 is 11 amino acids long. CDR3 DNA: TGTGCCTGGAGTAAGGGCTACGAGCAGTACTTC. Its translation: CAWSKGYEQYF.

CDR3 region: CASSLVLVGYEQYF. The DNA of the CDR3 is TGTGCCAGCAGCTTGGTCCTGGTGGGTTACGAGCAGTACTTC. V and J are TRBV7-8 and TRBJ2-7; no reliable D call. Deletions cut 3 bases from V and 4 bases from J, with 13 bases between. From germline, CDR1 is SGHVS and CDR2 FQNEAQ. The CDR3 spans 14 residues.

V usage is TRBV7-9 and J usage is TRBJ1-1; no firm D call. Germline V CDR1 and CDR2: SEHNR, FQNEAQ (reference sequence). V was clipped by 4 bases and J by 4 bases, with 16 bases between them. This CDR3 region has 15 residues. As DNA, the CDR3 is TGTGCCAGCAGCTCCGCCCAAGGGTTAATCACTGAAGCTTTCTTT. Amino acids: CASSSAQGLITEAFF.

This chain connects TRBV29-1 to TRBJ2-7, with TRBD1 matching over 9 bases. The CDR3 is 15 residues long. The V gene end was trimmed by 6 bases and the J gene end by 5 bases; junction bases not matched to a gene: 14. Germline V gene data show CDR1 as SQVTM and CDR2 as ANQGSEA. CDR3 in amino acids: CSVMGRDRDRDEQYF. The CDR3 DNA is TGCAGCGTGATGGGCCGGGACAGGGATCGCGACGAGCAGTACTTC.

The V and J genes are TRBV4-1 and TRBJ2-5, with unresolved D. Trimming shortened V by 0 bases and J by 5 bases, and 4 bases separated the two germline ends. The CDR3 spans 12 residues. Per the germline V gene, CDR1 is MGHRA and CDR2 is YSYEKL. CDR3 sequence reads: CASSQDSETQYF. CDR3 in DNA: TGCGCCAGCAGCCAAGATTCCGAGACCCAGTACTTC.

The chain is built from TRBV23-1 and TRBJ2-7; D unresolved. TRBV23-1 is flagged as an ORF with uncertain function. The length of the CDR3 is 13 residues. V lost 3 bases to trimming and J lost 2 bases, with 8 bases between them. The CDR3 protein is CASSHARPYEQYF. The CDR3 DNA sequence: TGCGCCAGCAGTCACGCCAGGCCCTACGAGCAGTACTTC.

The V call is TRBV30, the J call TRBJ2-5, with D unresolved. The J call may be mistaken, given a closer DNA end match to TRBJ2-7. CDR1 and CDR2 from the germline V gene are GTSNPN and SVGIG (reference sequence). This CDR3 spans 12 amino acids. CDR3 bases: TGTGCCTGGAGGCCAGGTTTCTACGAGCAGTACTTC. Encoded protein: CAWRPGFYEQYF.

The rearrangement joins TRBV4-2 to TRBJ1-2, with 10 positions matching TRBD1. Trimming removed 4 bases from V and 2 bases from J; junction bases left unmatched: 7. The CDR3 is made up of 16 amino acids. Germline CDR1 reads LGHNA; CDR2 reads YNFKEQ. This chain's CDR3 is CASSPFDRGQNYGYTF. The CDR3 DNA follows: TGTGCCAGCAGCCCTTTCGACAGGGGGCAGAACTATGGCTACACCTTC.

As for this clone: The same CDR3 can be traced to other DNA sequences in this sample. The J gene is TRBJ2-1, the V gene TRBV27; D not certain. The length of the CDR3 is 13 residues. Germline CDR1 and CDR2: MNHEY and SMNVEV (reference sequence). V lost 2 bases and J 4 bases, leaving 6 bases between the germline ends. The CDR3 is CASSLSEYNEQFF. The CDR3 nucleotides are TGTGCCAGCAGTTTAAGCGAGTACAATGAGCAGTTCTTC.

This chain joins TRBV9 and TRBJ2-1; 10 nucleotides match TRBD2. After removal of 3 bases from V and 3 bases from J, the junction contained 3 bases not matched to a gene. This CDR3 contains 15 residues. CDR1 is SGDLS, CDR2 YYNGEE, per germline. CDR3 sequence: CASSDSGGIYNEQFF. In nucleotides, the CDR3 is TGTGCCAGCAGCGATAGCGGGGGGATCTACAATGAGCAGTTCTTC.

This clone has more than one count but fewer than ten. This rearrangement joins TRBV6-6 to TRBJ2-7, with D maybe TRBD2 (6 bases). The CDR3 loop spans 11 amino acids. Germline assignment: CDR1 MNHNY and CDR2 SVGAGI (reference sequence). V was trimmed by 4 bases and J by 6 bases, leaving 7 bases between them. CDR3 loop: CASSFGSEQYF. Here the CDR3 DNA reads TGTGCCAGCAGTTTCGGGAGCGAGCAGTACTTC.

The gene calls are TRBV9 and TRBJ2-3; TRBD2 might be the D (6 bases). CDR1 is SGDLS and CDR2 is YYNGEE in the germline V gene. The CDR3 has 15 amino acids. V lost 4 bases, J lost 1 base, and 13 bases lay in between. CDR3 bases: TGTGCCAGCAGCCTTACTTGGGGGGGCACAGATACGCAGTATTTT. The encoded protein is CASSLTWGGTDTQYF.

This clone has a handful of counts. Relative to the germline gene, one junction end is altered; a read error may explain this. The chain couples TRBV2 to TRBJ2-7, with 9 bases matching TRBD1. This CDR3 region has 14 residues. Germline CDR1 SNHLY, CDR2 FYNNEI. CDR3 sequence (DNA): TGTGCCAGCAGGGACCAGGGACAGGGTTACGAGCTGTGCTTC. Translated, it gives CASRDQGQGYELCF.

The J gene is TRBJ2-7, the V gene TRBV7-9, with a tentative D call TRBD2 (6 bases). CDR3 length equals 14 residues. The V end lost 2 bases, the J end lost 4 bases, and 12 bases lay between the germline ends. From germline, CDR1 is SEHNR and CDR2 FQNEAQ (reference sequence). CDR3 in DNA: TGTGCCAGCAGCTTAAACCTGGGGAGGTACGAGCAGTACTTC. Translating gives CASSLNLGRYEQYF.

The chain joins TRBV4-3 to TRBJ2-1; 7 bases agree with TRBD1. This CDR3 contains 16 residues. Germline V gene sequence: CDR1 LGHNA, CDR2 YSLEER. V lost 2 bases and J lost 5; bases outside the gene matches: 9. In DNA, the CDR3 is TGCGCCAGCAGCCAAACCCCGGGACAGATAGACAATGAGCAGTTCTTC. Protein sequence: CASSQTPGQIDNEQFF.

This rearrangement joins TRBV19 to TRBJ1-1; possibly TRBD1 for D (5 bases). Germline CDR1 LNHDA, CDR2 SQIVND (reference sequence). The CDR3 extends over 12 amino acids. Deletions cut 7 bases from V and 5 bases from J, with 11 bases between. Here the CDR3 DNA reads TGTGCCAGTAAGGACGGGGGGACTGAAGCTTTCTTT. It is translated as CASKDGGTEAFF.

The V and J genes are TRBV7-8 and TRBJ2-3; 7 bases are a match to TRBD2. The V gene's germline CDR1 is SGHVS and CDR2 FQNEAQ. The ends lost 2 bases at V and 1 base at J; junction bases unmatched: 3. The CDR3 sequence is 15 residues long. The CDR3: CASSLSGAGTDTQYF. The DNA of the CDR3 is TGTGCCAGCAGCTTAAGCGGGGCTGGCACAGATACGCAGTATTTT.

This clone was counted between two and nine times. This chain links TRBV27 with TRBJ2-7; perhaps TRBD2 as D (5 bases). Germline CDR1 MNHEY, CDR2 SMNVEV (reference sequence). There are 14 residues in the CDR3. With 0 bases removed from V and 6 bases from J, the gap between germline ends came to 12 bases. The chain's CDR3 is CASSLSAGPFEQYF. DNA of the CDR3: TGTGCCAGCAGTTTATCGGCGGGTCCCTTCGAGCAGTACTTC.

This sequence joins TRBV5-1 and TRBJ2-5; D uncertain. With 1 base removed from V and 5 bases from J, the gap between germline ends came to 18 bases. CDR1 and CDR2 (germline): SGHRS, YFSETQ. This CDR3 spans 16 amino acids. CDR3 loop: CASSLRWLKSRETQYF. The CDR3 region has the DNA TGCGCCAGCAGCTTGCGGTGGCTGAAATCACGGGAGACCCAGTACTTC.